This T cell receptor (beta chain) was recovered during a study of T-cell memory formation after mild COVID-19. Study at large: TCR clustering was largely donor specific.

V gave up 8 bases and J gave up 7 bases; unmatched junction bases: 13. CDR3 length: 14 residues. The germline V gene encodes CDR1 SQVTM and CDR2 ANQGSEA. TCRdb used MiXCR to reprocess the 5' RACE reads, holding one entry per CDR3 protein. The sample lists 350,000 to 450,000 distinct CDR3 sequences, around 28% occurring once. General study findings and limits: Second-wave clones reaching peak frequency on day 37 lacked confirmed SARS-CoV-2 specificity.

Turning to this clonotype: What it binds is not known.

The sequence derives from an adult woman who had mild COVID-19 (a few samples of this study predate the infection). Cell type and time point are not known. The specimen was PBMCs or a T cell subset sorted from them (not recorded which). This chain uses TRBV29-1 with TRBJ2-1; 8 positions match TRBD1. CDR3 coding DNA: TGCAGCAGCAGGGGACAGGCGACTCGAAATGAGCAGTTCTTC. Amino acids: CSSRGQATRNEQFF.